These 18 T cell receptor beta chains were all obtained from the same sample, sequenced in a study of T cells after yellow fever vaccination. TCRdb re-derived calls from the 5' RACE reads in MiXCR, one entry per CDR3 protein. The data show hundreds of thousands of distinct CDR3 sequences, approximately 12% seen once. Sample: PBMCs, taken on the day of the yellow fever booster vaccination. These receptors were taken from a man younger than 45 who received the YFV17D yellow fever vaccine.

The chain joins TRBV4-3 to TRBJ2-2; D is unclear. The germline gives CDR1 LGHNA, CDR2 YSLEER. CDR3 length: 15 amino acids. With 4 bases removed from V and 0 bases from J, the gap between germline ends came to 9 bases. Here the CDR3 reads CASSPVWTNTGELFF. The CDR3 nucleotides read TGCGCCAGCAGCCCTGTTTGGACGAACACCGGGGAGCTGTTTTTT.

Only a few counts were recorded for this clonotype. The rearrangement uses TRBV20-1 and TRBJ1-5; D not resolved. Germline V gene data show CDR1 as DFQATT and CDR2 as SNEGSKA (reference sequence). The CDR3 length is 13 residues. Trimming removed 2 bases at V and 6 bases at J, with 11 bases between. The CDR3 loop is CSARNGVGQPQHF. Here the CDR3 DNA reads TGCAGTGCTAGAAACGGGGTGGGTCAGCCCCAGCATTTT.

The chain has TRBV15 and TRBJ2-7; TRBD2 agrees at 7 bases. V was clipped by 0 bases and J by 6 bases; unmatched bases: 11. The CDR3 length is 16 residues. Germline CDR1 reads LNHNV; CDR2 reads YYDKDF (reference sequence). DNA of the CDR3: TGTGCCACCAGCAGAGAGGTACGCGGGAGTGGCGCCGAGCAGTACTTC. It translates to CATSREVRGSGAEQYF.

The CDR3 coding sequence is TGCGCCAGCAGCCACACCTCTGGGGCCAACGTCCTGACTTTC. This translates into CASSHTSGANVLTF. The chain carries TRBV5-1 and TRBJ2-6; no firm D call. Between the trimmed V and J ends, which lost 4 bases and 0 bases, there was a span of 5 bases. CDR3 length: 14 residues. Germline CDR1 SGHRS, CDR2 YFSETQ.

The rearrangement links TRBV12-3 or TRBV12-4 to TRBJ1-3; D is unclear. There are 13 residues in the CDR3. V was pared by 8 bases and J by 0 bases, with 8 bases between. The CDR3 here is CASQLGSGNTIYF. The CDR3 nucleotides are TGTGCCAGCCAGCTCGGCTCTGGAAACACCATATATTTT.

This clonotype was detected a few times. The genes are TRBV10-1 and TRBJ2-1; D might be TRBD2 (5 bases). CDR3 length: 14 amino acids. The germline V gene has CDR1 WNHNN and CDR2 SYGVQD (reference sequence). V was shortened by 2 bases and J by 0 bases, with 5 bases between the two germline ends. In DNA, the CDR3 is TGCGCCAGCAGTGAGACTAGCTCCTACAATGAGCAGTTCTTC. Protein product: CASSETSSYNEQFF.

Only a few counts were recorded for this clonotype. V and J are TRBV28 and TRBJ2-3; TRBD2 agrees at 10 bases. J gave up 6 bases and V 7 bases, and 13 bases lay outside the gene matches. The CDR3 sequence is 16 residues long. Germline values: CDR1 MDHEN, CDR2 SYDVKM. CDR3 loop: CASTDLAGDLSDTQYF. CDR3 DNA: TGTGCCAGCACTGATCTAGCGGGAGATTTGTCCGATACGCAGTATTTT.

This clonotype was picked up a small number of times. The chain recombines TRBV27 with TRBJ1-1; D is uncertain. CDR1 and CDR2 (germline): MNHEY, SMNVEV (reference sequence). This CDR3 comprises 13 residues. Trimming left V 3 bases short and J 6 bases short, with 11 bases between. The CDR3: CASSFYAGAEAFF. CDR3 DNA: TGTGCCAGCAGTTTTTATGCGGGTGCTGAAGCTTTCTTT.

Only a few counts were recorded for this clonotype. This sequence joins TRBV20-1 and TRBJ1-5; perhaps TRBD1 as D (5 bases). Germline CDR1 DFQATT, CDR2 SNEGSKA (reference sequence). The CDR3 runs to 13 residues. The germline V and J ends were trimmed by 2 bases and 3 bases, with 8 bases remaining between them. CDR3 bases: TGCAGTGCTAGACCAGGGATCAATCAGCCCCAGCATTTT. Protein sequence: CSARPGINQPQHF.

In this sample, this clonotype turned up a few times. The chain combines TRBV30 with TRBJ2-7; D gene ambiguous. This CDR3 comprises 17 residues. V lost 0 bases to trimming and J lost 4 bases, with 22 bases between them. CDR1 is GTSNPN, CDR2 SVGIG, per germline (reference sequence). The CDR3 spells CAWSVGKGSRAVYEQYF. CDR3 DNA sequence: TGTGCCTGGAGTGTAGGGAAGGGTAGCCGGGCCGTTTACGAGCAGTACTTC. Supplemented by reference TRBV30 and TRBJ2-7, the full variable domain reads SQTIHQWPATLVQPVGSPLSLECTVEGTSNPNLYWYRQAAGRGLQLLFYSVGIGQISSEVPQNLSASRPQDRQFILSSKKLLLSDSGFYLCAWSVGKGSRAVYEQYFGPGTRLTVT.

The V call is TRBV20-1, the J call TRBJ1-2; D possibly corresponds to TRBD1 (5 bases). Germline V gene lookup returns CDR1 DFQATT and CDR2 SNEGSKA (reference sequence). The CDR3 spans 14 residues. V was pared by 5 bases and J by 5 bases, with 18 bases between. CDR3 in amino acids: CSASGALSTYGYTF. The DNA for the CDR3 is TGCAGTGCTTCTGGGGCCTTATCAACTTATGGCTACACCTTC.

This clonotype appeared many times. One end of the junction varies from germline; a read error may be responsible. The rearrangement links TRBV7-9 to TRBJ2-5; D not certain. The CDR3 loop spans 11 amino acids. Germline V gene data show CDR1 as SEHNR and CDR2 as FQNEAQ (reference sequence). The DNA of the CDR3 is TGTGCCAGCAGCTCCAGAGAGACCCGGTACTTC. As protein: CASSSRETRYF.

Only a few counts were recorded for this clonotype. The J gene is TRBJ2-3, the V gene TRBV20-1; 11 nucleotides line up with TRBD2. J lost 4 bases, V lost 8 bases, and 8 bases had no gene match. Germline CDR1 DFQATT, CDR2 SNEGSKA (reference sequence). The CDR3 runs 14 residues. The DNA of the CDR3 is TGCAGTTCCGTCCTAGCGGGAGGCGCAGATACGCAGTATTTT. Amino acid sequence: CSSVLAGGADTQYF.

This clonotype was seen a few times. This chain joins TRBV20-1 and TRBJ2-7, with D unclear. Germline values: CDR1 DFQATT, CDR2 SNEGSKA (reference sequence). V was shortened by 0 bases and J by 5 bases, with 14 bases between the two germline ends. CDR3 length equals 14 residues. CDR3 region: CSARDFGRSDEQYF. DNA of the CDR3: TGCAGTGCTAGAGATTTTGGCAGGTCTGACGAGCAGTACTTC.

This clonotype was seen only a few times. The CDR3 DNA is TGCGCCAGCAGGACAGGGAGAGAGGATGAAGCTTTCTTT. Its protein product is CASRTGREDEAFF. This sequence joins TRBV5-1 and TRBJ1-1; TRBD1 matches 7 bases. Germline V CDR1 and CDR2: SGHRS, YFSETQ. Trimming took 5 bases from V and 7 from J; bases not matched to a gene: 8. The CDR3 loop spans 13 amino acids.

The gene calls are TRBV3-1 and TRBJ2-6; D not resolved. The CDR3 is 16 amino acids. Germline values: CDR1 LGHDT, CDR2 YNNKEL (reference sequence). Trimming stripped 4 bases from V and 0 bases from J, with 10 bases between. CDR3 region: CASSPTLLSGANVLTF. The DNA for the CDR3 is TGTGCCAGCAGCCCCACGTTGCTCTCTGGGGCCAACGTCCTGACTTTC.

This clonotype occurred many times. The rearrangement links TRBV12-3 or TRBV12-4 to TRBJ2-2; no clear D gene. The CDR3 is 14 amino acids. V was trimmed by 5 bases and J by 7 bases, leaving 14 bases between them. CDR3 amino acids: CASSVVSPGGELFF. CDR3 bases: TGTGCCAGCAGTGTCGTGTCCCCGGGCGGGGAGCTGTTTTTT.

Many counts were recorded for this clonotype. The chain employs TRBV12-3 or TRBV12-4 and TRBJ1-2; TRBD1 matches at 9 bases. The CDR3 has 14 residues. V gave up 6 bases and J gave up 5 bases; unmatched junction bases: 7. Here the CDR3 reads CASSPGTGFYGYTF. In nucleotides, the CDR3 is TGTGCCAGCAGCCCCGGGACAGGGTTTTATGGCTACACCTTC.